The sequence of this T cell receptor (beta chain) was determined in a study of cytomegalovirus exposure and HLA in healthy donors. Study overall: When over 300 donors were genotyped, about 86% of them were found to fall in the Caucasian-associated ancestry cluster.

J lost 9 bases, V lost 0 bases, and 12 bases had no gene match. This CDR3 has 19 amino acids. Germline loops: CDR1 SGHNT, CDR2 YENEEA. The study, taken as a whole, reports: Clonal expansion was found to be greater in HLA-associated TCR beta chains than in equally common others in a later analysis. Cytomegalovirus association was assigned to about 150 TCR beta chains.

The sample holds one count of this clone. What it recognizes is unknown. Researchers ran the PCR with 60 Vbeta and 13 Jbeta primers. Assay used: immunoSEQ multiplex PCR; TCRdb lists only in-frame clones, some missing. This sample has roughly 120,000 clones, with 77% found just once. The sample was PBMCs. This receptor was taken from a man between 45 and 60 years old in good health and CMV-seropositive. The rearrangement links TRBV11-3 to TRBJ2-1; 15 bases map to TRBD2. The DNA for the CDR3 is TGTGCCAGCAGCTTAGATACGATTCGGACTAGCGGGGGGGCCGTTGAGCAGTTCTTC. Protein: CASSLDTIRTSGGAVEQFF.